Each of the 18 T cell receptor beta chains below was sequenced from the same sample in a study of cytomegalovirus exposure and HLA in healthy donors. In the PCR, 60 Vbeta and 13 Jbeta primers were used. The data were produced by immunoSEQ multiplex PCR, yet TCRdb's version contains in-frame clones alone and is incomplete. The sample totals some 96,000 clones. The specimen was PBMCs. Source of these receptors: a woman between 25 and 40 years old in good health and CMV-seronegative.

The chain carries TRBV4-1 and TRBJ1-2; D call uncertain. CDR3 length: 14 residues. Between the trimmed V and J ends, which lost 1 base and 2 bases, there was a span of 8 bases. The V gene's germline CDR1 is MGHRA and CDR2 YSYEKL. CDR3 residues: CASSQVGGNYGYTF. CDR3 sequence (DNA): TGCGCCAGCAGCCAAGTAGGAGGAAACTATGGCTACACCTTC.

This chain connects TRBV7-6 to TRBJ2-5; possibly TRBD2 for D (5 bases). Germline V gene data show CDR1 as SGHVS and CDR2 as FNYEAQ. The CDR3 sequence is 15 residues long. Trimming took 1 base from V and 4 from J, leaving 13 bases between them. The CDR3 nucleotides read TGTGCCAGCAGCTTAGAGATGAGGGCACGAGAGACCCAGTACTTC. Translating gives CASSLEMRARETQYF.

This chain links TRBV2 with TRBJ2-5; possibly TRBD2 for D (6 bases). The germline CDR1 and CDR2 sequences are SNHLY and FYNNEI. V gave up 4 bases and J gave up 1 base, with 16 bases separating them. The CDR3 covers 16 residues. CDR3 region: CASSARSREPQETQYF. CDR3 sequence (DNA): TGTGCCAGCAGTGCTCGCTCCCGGGAGCCCCAAGAGACCCAGTACTTC.

The rearrangement links TRBV7-3 to TRBJ2-1; 8 bases fit TRBD2. This CDR3 comprises 15 residues. The V gene end was trimmed by 1 base and the J gene end by 4 bases; junction bases not matched to a gene: 3. The germline V gene encodes CDR1 SGHTA and CDR2 FQGTGA. The CDR3 DNA is TGTGCCAGCAGCTTAATGGCGGGGGGTTACAATGAGCAGTTCTTC. This translates into CASSLMAGGYNEQFF.

The rearrangement uses TRBV4-1 and TRBJ2-1; 8 bases fit TRBD2. The trim removed 0 bases at V and 8 bases at J, leaving 9 bases unmatched. The germline V gene has CDR1 MGHRA and CDR2 YSYEKL. CDR3 length equals 16 residues. CDR3 DNA: TGCGCCAGCAGCCAAGAGGGAAGCGGGAGAGACTATGAGCAGTTCTTC. Protein: CASSQEGSGRDYEQFF.

The V gene is TRBV12-2, the J gene TRBJ1-6; the tabulated D call, TRBD1, remains unverified against the DNA. TRBV12-2 is designated a pseudogene. This CDR3 comprises 19 residues. CDR3 in DNA: TGTGCAAGTCGCTTAGCGATTGGACAGGGTCCCCCGGTGGGTTCACCCCTCCACTTT. Encoded protein: CASRLAIGQGPPVGSPLHF.

This clone is called medium-sized (0.01 to 0.1%) based on its frequency. This rearrangement joins TRBV5-4 to TRBJ1-1; 7 bases align to TRBD1. Germline trimming cut 3 bases from V and 5 bases from J; bases unmatched to any gene: 10. The CDR3 contains 15 residues. In germline, CDR1 is SGHNT, CDR2 YYREEE (reference sequence). Written as DNA, the CDR3 is TGTGCCAGCAGCTGGGGACAGCTAGAAGGTACTGAAGCTTTCTTT. Its translation: CASSWGQLEGTEAFF.

CDR3 protein: CASSQYLVSGEKLFF. CDR3 DNA: TGTGCCAGCAGCCAATACCTCGTCTCAGGGGAAAAACTGTTTTTT. The chain is built from TRBV16 and TRBJ1-4; TRBD1 is a possible D gene (5 bases). Looked up from germline, CDR1 is KGHSY and CDR2 is FQNENV. CDR3 length equals 15 residues. Between the trimmed V and J ends, which lost 1 base and 8 bases, there was a span of 14 bases.

The chain recombines TRBV18 with TRBJ1-1; 8 bases line up with TRBD1. Germline assignment: CDR1 KGHSH and CDR2 LQKENI. Losses at the gene ends were 0 bases for V and 2 bases for J; bases not matched to a gene: 5. The CDR3 has 16 amino acids. For the CDR3, the DNA is TGTGCCAGCTCACCACCTGAGACAGGGGATAACACTGAAGCTTTCTTT. It is translated as CASSPPETGDNTEAFF.

The chain combines TRBV25-1 with TRBJ2-5, with a possible D match to TRBD2 (6 bases). The germline V and J ends were trimmed by 2 bases and 5 bases, with 12 bases remaining between them. Germline V lookup: CDR1 MGHDK, CDR2 SYGVNS. CDR3 length equals 14 residues. CDR3 amino acids: CASSETRGGETQYF. CDR3 DNA: TGTGCCAGCAGTGAAACGCGGGGTGGGGAGACCCAGTACTTC.

V and J are TRBV28 and TRBJ2-7; D is possibly TRBD2 (5 bases). There are 12 residues in the CDR3. Germline loops: CDR1 MDHEN, CDR2 SYDVKM. V lost 6 bases, J lost 7 bases, and 13 bases lay in between. The CDR3 is CASSLDTGEQYF. The CDR3 DNA reads TGTGCCAGCAGCCTTGACACGGGGGAGCAGTACTTC.

This sequence joins TRBV4-2 and TRBJ2-7; TRBD1 matches 10 bases. Germline V gene data show CDR1 as LGHNA and CDR2 as YNFKEQ. The CDR3 contains 15 residues. V shed 1 base, J shed 6 bases, and the junction held 6 bases outside the gene matches. The DNA of the CDR3 is TGTGCCAGCAGCCAAGGGGGGACAGGGGAGCGCGAGCAGTACTTC. Protein product: CASSQGGTGEREQYF.

On this clone: Other DNA variants within this sample encode the same CDR3. J is TRBJ2-3 and V is TRBV7-8; D gene unclear. V lost 4 bases to trimming and J lost 2 bases, with 13 bases between them. CDR3 length: 15 residues. Per germline, CDR1 SGHVS and CDR2 FQNEAQ. The CDR3 here is CASSSLGQPTDTQYF. CDR3 nucleotide sequence: TGTGCCAGCAGCTCCCTTGGGCAGCCCACAGATACGCAGTATTTT.

V usage is TRBV6-1 and J usage is TRBJ1-1, with unresolved D. This CDR3 has 14 residues. Germline values: CDR1 MNHNS, CDR2 SASEGT. The V end was cut by 5 bases, the J end by 3 bases, with 13 bases between. The CDR3 nucleotides read TGTGCCAGCAGTCATCGAGGGCCGGACACTGAAGCTTTCTTT. Its protein product is CASSHRGPDTEAFF.

The chain has TRBV7-3 and TRBJ2-5; 10 bases are shared with TRBD1. Germline CDR1 reads SGHTA; CDR2 reads FQGTGA. J lost 5 bases, V lost 3 bases, and 6 bases had no gene match. The CDR3 totals 15 residues. The CDR3 reads CASSLAGTGVETQYF. The CDR3 DNA sequence: TGTGCCAGCAGCTTGGCCGGGACAGGGGTTGAGACCCAGTACTTC.

The rearrangement joins TRBV7-3 to TRBJ1-1; D gene ambiguous. Trimming pared 5 bases from V and 6 bases from J, leaving 13 bases between. Germline values: CDR1 SGHTA, CDR2 FQGTGA. This CDR3 has 13 residues. Written as DNA, the CDR3 is TGTGCCAGCAGCCAAAACCCCTCGGCTGAAGCTTTCTTT. As protein: CASSQNPSAEAFF.

This chain links TRBV7-9 with TRBJ2-1, with 11 nucleotides matching TRBD2. Germline V gene lookup returns CDR1 SEHNR and CDR2 FQNEAQ (reference sequence). The V gene end was trimmed by 4 bases and the J gene end by 5 bases; junction bases not matched to a gene: 7. This CDR3 is built from 16 residues. The CDR3 spells CASSSLLAGENNEQFF. CDR3 DNA sequence: TGTGCCAGCAGCTCTTTACTAGCGGGGGAAAACAATGAGCAGTTCTTC. The whole variable domain, remainder taken from reference TRBV7-9 and TRBJ2-1, is DTGVSQNPRHKITKRGQNVTFRCDPISEHNRLYWYRQTLGQGPEFLTYFQNEAQLEKSRLLSDRFSAERPKGSFSTLEIQRTEQGDSAMYLCASSSLLAGENNEQFFGPGTRLTVL.

The chain is built from TRBV5-6 and TRBJ2-3; a weak D match, TRBD2 (6 bases). Deletions cut 0 bases from V and 0 bases from J, with 11 bases between. In germline, CDR1 is SGHDT, CDR2 YYEEEE. The CDR3 is 16 residues long. This CDR3 reads CASSLGIGTSTDTQYF. CDR3 nucleotides: TGTGCCAGCAGCTTGGGGATAGGGACTAGCACAGATACGCAGTATTTT.